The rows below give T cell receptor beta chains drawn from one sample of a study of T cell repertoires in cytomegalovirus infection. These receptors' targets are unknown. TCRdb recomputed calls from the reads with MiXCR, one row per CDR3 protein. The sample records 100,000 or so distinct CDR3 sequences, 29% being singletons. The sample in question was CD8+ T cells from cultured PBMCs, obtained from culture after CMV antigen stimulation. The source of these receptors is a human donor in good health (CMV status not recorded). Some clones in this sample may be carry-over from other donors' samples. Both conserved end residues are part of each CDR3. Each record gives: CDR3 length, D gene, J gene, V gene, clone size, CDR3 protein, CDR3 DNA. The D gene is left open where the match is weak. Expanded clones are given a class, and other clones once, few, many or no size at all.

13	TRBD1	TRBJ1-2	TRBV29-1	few	CSVAGQGMDGYTF	TGCAGCGTTGCTGGACAGGGGATGGATGGCTACACCTTC
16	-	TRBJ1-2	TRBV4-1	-	CASSQDPREGRHGYTF	TGCGCCAGCAGCCAAGACCCTCGGGAGGGTAGGCACGGCTACACCTTC
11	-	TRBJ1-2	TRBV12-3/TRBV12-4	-	CASGGGHGYTF	TGTGCCAGCGGGGGAGGGCATGGCTACACCTTC
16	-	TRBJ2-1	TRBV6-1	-	CASSSSGTLDYNEQFF	TGTGCCAGCAGTTCTTCCGGGACTTTGGACTACAATGAGCAGTTCTTC
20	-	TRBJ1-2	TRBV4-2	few	CASSQEGPVRGRFLYYGYTF	TGTGCCAGCAGCCAAGAAGGCCCAGTGAGGGGTCGATTCCTGTACTATGGCTACACCTTC
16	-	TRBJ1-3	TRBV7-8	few	CASSLAGVEAGNTIYF	TGTGCCAGCAGCTTAGCGGGGGTAGAGGCTGGAAACACCATATATTTT
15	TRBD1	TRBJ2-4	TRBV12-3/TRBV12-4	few	CASQSGTGTKNIQYF	TGTGCCAGCCAGTCCGGGACAGGGACCAAAAACATTCAGTACTTC
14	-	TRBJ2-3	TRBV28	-	CASSLSPSTDTQYF	TGTGCCAGCAGTTTAAGTCCCAGCACAGATACGCAGTATTTT
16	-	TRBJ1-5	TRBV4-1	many	CASSQAPQGGNQPQHF	TGCGCCAGCAGCCAAGCTCCGCAGGGCGGGAATCAGCCCCAGCATTTT
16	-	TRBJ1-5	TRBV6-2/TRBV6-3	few	CASSYGTDFSNQPQHF	TGTGCCAGCAGTTACGGCACCGACTTTAGCAATCAGCCCCAGCATTTT
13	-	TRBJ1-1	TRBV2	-	CASTPRPNTEAFF	TGTGCCAGCACGCCTCGGCCGAACACTGAAGCTTTCTTT
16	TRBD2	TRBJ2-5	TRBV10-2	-	CASSEGTSGGAETQYF	TGCGCCAGCAGTGAAGGGACTAGCGGGGGGGCGGAGACCCAGTACTTC
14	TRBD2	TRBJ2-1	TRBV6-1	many	CASVWGGSYNEQFF	TGTGCCAGCGTGTGGGGGGGCTCCTACAATGAGCAGTTCTTC
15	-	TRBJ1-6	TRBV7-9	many	CASSLGRGGNSPLHF	TGTGCCAGCAGCTTAGGCCGGGGCGGCAATTCACCCCTCCACTTT
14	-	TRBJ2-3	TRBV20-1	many	CSASGRVDTDTQYF	TGCAGTGCTAGTGGTAGAGTAGACACAGATACGCAGTATTTT
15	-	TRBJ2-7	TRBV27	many	CASSSAAAASYEQYF	TGTGCCAGCAGTTCTGCGGCAGCTGCCTCCTACGAGCAGTACTTC
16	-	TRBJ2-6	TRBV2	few	CASTWDGLSGANVLTF	TGTGCCAGCACTTGGGACGGACTCTCTGGGGCCAACGTCCTGACTTTC
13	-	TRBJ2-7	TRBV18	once	CASSPPQSYEQYF	TGTGCCAGCTCACCACCGCAGTCCTACGAGCAGTACTTC
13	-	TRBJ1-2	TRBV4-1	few	CASSPEGNYGYTF	TGCGCCAGCAGCCCTGAGGGGAACTATGGCTACACCTTC
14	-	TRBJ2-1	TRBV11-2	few	CASSLSSSYNEQFF	TGTGCCAGCAGCTTATCTAGTTCCTACAATGAGCAGTTCTTC
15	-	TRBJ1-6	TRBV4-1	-	CASSQTQIDSSPLHF	TGCGCCAGCAGCCAGACCCAAATAGACAGTTCACCCCTCCACTTT
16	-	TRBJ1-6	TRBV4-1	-	CASSQDLGGGDSPLHF	TGCGCCAGCAGCCAAGATCTCGGGGGGGGGGATTCACCCCTCCACTTT
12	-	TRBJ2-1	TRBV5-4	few	CASSLNYNEQFF	TGTGCCAGCAGCTTGAACTACAATGAGCAGTTCTTC
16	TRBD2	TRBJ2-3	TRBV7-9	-	CASSHSERGSTDTQYF	TGTGCCAGCAGCCACTCTGAGCGGGGGAGCACAGATACGCAGTATTTT